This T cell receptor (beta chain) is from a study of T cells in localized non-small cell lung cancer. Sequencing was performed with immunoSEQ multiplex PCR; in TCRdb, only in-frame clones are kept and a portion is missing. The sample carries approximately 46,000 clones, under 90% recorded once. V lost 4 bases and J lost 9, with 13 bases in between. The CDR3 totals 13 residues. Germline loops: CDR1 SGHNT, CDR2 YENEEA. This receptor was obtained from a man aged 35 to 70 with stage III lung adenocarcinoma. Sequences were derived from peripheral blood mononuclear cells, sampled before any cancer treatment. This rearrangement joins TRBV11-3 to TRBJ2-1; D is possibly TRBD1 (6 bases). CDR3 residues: CASSSQGRGEQFF. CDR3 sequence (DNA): TGTGCCAGCAGCTCACAGGGAAGGGGTGAGCAGTTCTTC.